This T cell receptor beta chain was observed in a study of blood T cells in healthy people across ages. V trimming: 2 bases; J trimming: 5 bases; junction bases outside the gene matches: 8. Germline V CDR1 and CDR2: SGHDT, YYEEEE. The CDR3 has 16 amino acids. The study, taken as a whole, reports: Higher naive T cell percentage went strongly together with higher TCR beta diversity. Both naive CD4+ cell counts and diversity were greater in long-lived donors than in aged donors. A roughly linear fall in TCR beta diversity per million T cells was seen with increasing age.

Notes on this clonotype: Its antigen is unidentified.

It was with a sample-barcoded 5' primer and a J-beta primer mix that a second PCR of about 6 to 12 cycles was run. TCRdb reanalysed the 5' RACE reads using MiXCR and keeps one entry per CDR3 protein. The sample has about 640,000 distinct CDR3 sequences; 40% to 50% are singletons. Each individual donor underwent a draw of 8.5 to 10 milliliters of peripheral blood. The sequenced sample consisted of blood. This chain links TRBV5-6 with TRBJ2-5, with TRBD1 matching over 11 bases. The sequence was obtained from a man at least 80 years old in good health. The CDR3 loop reads CASSFARDRGFETQYF. CDR3 nucleotide sequence: TGTGCCAGCAGCTTCGCCCGGGACAGGGGGTTTGAGACCCAGTACTTC.